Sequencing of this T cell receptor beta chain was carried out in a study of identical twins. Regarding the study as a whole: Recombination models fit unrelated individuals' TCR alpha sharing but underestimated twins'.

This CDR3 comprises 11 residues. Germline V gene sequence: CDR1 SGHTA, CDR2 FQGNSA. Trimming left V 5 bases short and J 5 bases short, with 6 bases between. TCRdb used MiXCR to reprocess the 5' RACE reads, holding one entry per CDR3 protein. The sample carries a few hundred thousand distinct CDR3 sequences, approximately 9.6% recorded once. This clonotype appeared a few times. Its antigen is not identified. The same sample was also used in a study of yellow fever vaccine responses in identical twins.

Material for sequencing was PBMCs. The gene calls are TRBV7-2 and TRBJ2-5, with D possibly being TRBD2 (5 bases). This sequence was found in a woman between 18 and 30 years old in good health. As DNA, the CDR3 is TGTGCCAGCAGCGGGAGCGAGACCCAGTACTTC. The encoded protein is CASSGSETQYF.